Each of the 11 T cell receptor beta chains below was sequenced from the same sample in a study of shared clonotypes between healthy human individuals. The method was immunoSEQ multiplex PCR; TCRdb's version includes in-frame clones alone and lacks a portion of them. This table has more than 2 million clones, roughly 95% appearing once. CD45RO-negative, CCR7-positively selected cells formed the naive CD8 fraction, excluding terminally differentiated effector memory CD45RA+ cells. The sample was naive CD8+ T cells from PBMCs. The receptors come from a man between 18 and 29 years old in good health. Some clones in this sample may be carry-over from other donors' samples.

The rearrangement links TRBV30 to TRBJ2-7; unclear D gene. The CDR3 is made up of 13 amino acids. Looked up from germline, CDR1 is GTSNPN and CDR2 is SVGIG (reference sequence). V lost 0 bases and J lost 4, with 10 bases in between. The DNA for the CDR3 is TGTGCCTGGAGTGTAGTGGACGGTTACGAGCAGTACTTC. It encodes CAWSVVDGYEQYF.

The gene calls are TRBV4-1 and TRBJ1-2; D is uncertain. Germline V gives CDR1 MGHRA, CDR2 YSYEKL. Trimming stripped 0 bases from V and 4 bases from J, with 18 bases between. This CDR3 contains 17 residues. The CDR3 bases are TGCGCCAGCAGCCAAGAGTCCGGGGAACCCGGAACCTATGGCTACACCTTC. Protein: CASSQESGEPGTYGYTF.

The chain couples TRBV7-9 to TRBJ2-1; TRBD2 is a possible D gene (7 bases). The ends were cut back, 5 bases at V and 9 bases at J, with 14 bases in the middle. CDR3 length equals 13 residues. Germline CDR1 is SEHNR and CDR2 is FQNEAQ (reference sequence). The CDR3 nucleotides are TGTGCCAGCAGCCCCGGGGGGCTAAGTGAGCAGTTCTTC. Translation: CASSPGGLSEQFF.

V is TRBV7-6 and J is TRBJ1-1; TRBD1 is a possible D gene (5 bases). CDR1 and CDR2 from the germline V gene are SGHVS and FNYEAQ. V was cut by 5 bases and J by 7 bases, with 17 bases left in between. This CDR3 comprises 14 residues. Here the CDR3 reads CASSPEVGVHEAFF. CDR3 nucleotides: TGTGCCAGCAGCCCGGAGGTGGGGGTTCATGAAGCTTTCTTT.

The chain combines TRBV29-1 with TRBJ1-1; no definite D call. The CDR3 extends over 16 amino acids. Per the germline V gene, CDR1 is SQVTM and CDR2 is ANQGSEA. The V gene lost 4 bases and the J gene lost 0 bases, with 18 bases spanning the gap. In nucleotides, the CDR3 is TGCAGCGTTGTACGGGCCCCTAAGGTGGTGAACACTGAAGCTTTCTTT. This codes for CSVVRAPKVVNTEAFF.

CDR3 nucleotide sequence: TGTGCCAGCAGCGTAGACGGGACTAGCGGCAACGAGCAGTACTTC. Translation gives CASSVDGTSGNEQYF. This chain links TRBV9 with TRBJ2-7; the match to TRBD2 covers 11 bases. The J segment lost 5 bases and the V segment lost 0 bases, leaving 4 bases of the junction unmatched. The germline V gene encodes CDR1 SGDLS and CDR2 YYNGEE. The CDR3 has 15 amino acids.

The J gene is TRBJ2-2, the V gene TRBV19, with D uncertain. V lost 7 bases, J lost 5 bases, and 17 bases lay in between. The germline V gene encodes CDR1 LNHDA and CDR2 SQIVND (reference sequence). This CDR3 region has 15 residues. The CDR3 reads CASTDIAGGTGELFF. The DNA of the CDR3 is TGTGCCAGTACCGACATCGCCGGTGGGACCGGGGAGCTGTTTTTT. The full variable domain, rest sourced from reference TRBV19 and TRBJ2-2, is DGGITQSPKYLFRKEGQNVTLSCEQNLNHDAMYWYRQDPGQGLRLIYYSQIVNDFQKGDIAEGYSVSREKKESFPLTVTSAQKNPTAFYLCASTDIAGGTGELFFGEGSRLTVL.

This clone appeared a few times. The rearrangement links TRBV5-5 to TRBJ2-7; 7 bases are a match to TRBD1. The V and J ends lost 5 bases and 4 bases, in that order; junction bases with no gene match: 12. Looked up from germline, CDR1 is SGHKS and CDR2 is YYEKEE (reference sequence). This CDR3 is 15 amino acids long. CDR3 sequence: CASSARGQSPYEQYF. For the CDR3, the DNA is TGTGCCAGCAGTGCCAGGGGACAGAGCCCTTACGAGCAGTACTTC. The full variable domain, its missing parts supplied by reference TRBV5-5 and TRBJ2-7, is DAGVTQSPTHLIKTRGQQVTLRCSPISGHKSVSWYQQVLGQGPQFIFQYYEKEERGRGNFPDRFSARQFPNYSSELNVNALLLGDSALYLCASSARGQSPYEQYFGPGTRLTVT.

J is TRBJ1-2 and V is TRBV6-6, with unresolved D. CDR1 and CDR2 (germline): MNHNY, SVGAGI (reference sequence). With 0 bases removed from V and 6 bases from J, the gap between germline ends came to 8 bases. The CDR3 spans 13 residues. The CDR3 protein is CASSYSRRDGYTF. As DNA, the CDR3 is TGTGCCAGCAGTTACTCGAGGAGGGATGGCTACACCTTC.

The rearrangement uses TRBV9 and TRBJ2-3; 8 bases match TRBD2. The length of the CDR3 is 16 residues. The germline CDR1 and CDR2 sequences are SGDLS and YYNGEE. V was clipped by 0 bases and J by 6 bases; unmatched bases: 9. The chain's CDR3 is CASSVAALAGRDTQYF. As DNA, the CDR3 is TGTGCCAGCAGCGTAGCTGCGCTAGCGGGTAGGGATACGCAGTATTTT. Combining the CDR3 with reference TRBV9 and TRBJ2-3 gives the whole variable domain DSGVTQTPKHLITATGQRVTLRCSPRSGDLSVYWYQQSLDQGLQFLIQYYNGEERAKGNILERFSAQQFPDLHSELNLSSLELGDSALYFCASSVAALAGRDTQYFGPGTRLTVL.

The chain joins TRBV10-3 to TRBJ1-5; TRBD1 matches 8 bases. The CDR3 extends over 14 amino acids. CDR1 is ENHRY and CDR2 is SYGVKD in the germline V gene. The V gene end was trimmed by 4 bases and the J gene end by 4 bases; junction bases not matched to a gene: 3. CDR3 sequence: CAISGTGPNQPQHF. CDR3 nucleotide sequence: TGTGCCATCAGTGGGACAGGGCCGAATCAGCCCCAGCATTTT.